Following are 7 T cell receptor beta chains from one sample sequenced in a study of CD8 T cells in Susac syndrome. cDNA came from approximately 0.5 to 1 ug RNA primed by random hexamers. In TCRdb, the immunoSEQ multiplex PCR reads were re-called with MiXCR into one record per CDR3 protein. The sample has fewer than 100,000 distinct CDR3 sequences, 90% to 95% seen once. The sample taken for sequencing was CD8+ T cells from PBMCs. These receptors came from a human donor with multiple sclerosis.

V gene TRBV6-5 combines with J gene TRBJ2-2, with D unresolved. The CDR3 is 13 amino acids. Between the trimmed V and J ends, which lost 3 bases and 6 bases, there was a span of 8 bases. Germline V gene data show CDR1 as MNHEY and CDR2 as SVGAGI. The CDR3 is CASSYGVAGELFF. For the CDR3, the DNA is TGTGCCAGCAGTTATGGTGTCGCCGGGGAGCTGTTTTTT.

The chain uses TRBV6-5 and TRBJ2-7; 10 bases match TRBD1. Germline V gene sequence: CDR1 MNHEY, CDR2 SVGAGI. V was pared by 6 bases and J by 5 bases, with 4 bases of the junction left unmatched. CDR3 length: 13 residues. The CDR3 loop reads CASSQGQGNEQYF. As DNA, the CDR3 is TGTGCCAGCAGCCAGGGACAGGGGAACGAGCAGTACTTC.

The chain is built from TRBV6-5 and TRBJ2-3, with 8 bases fitting TRBD2. From germline, CDR1 is MNHEY and CDR2 SVGAGI. Losses at the gene ends were 0 bases for V and 2 bases for J; bases not matched to a gene: 7. The CDR3 runs to 17 residues. In DNA form, the CDR3 reads TGTGCCAGCAGTTACTCGTCTCGAGCGGGGGACACAGATACGCAGTATTTT. Protein sequence: CASSYSSRAGDTDTQYF.

The chain couples TRBV4-3 to TRBJ2-2; D is unclear. Germline V lookup: CDR1 LGHNA, CDR2 YSLEER. V was shortened by 0 bases and J by 2 bases, with 10 bases between the two germline ends. The CDR3 loop spans 16 amino acids. CDR3 DNA sequence: TGCGCCAGCAGCCAAGAAGACGCACCCAACACCGGGGAGCTGTTTTTT. It encodes CASSQEDAPNTGELFF.

The rearrangement uses TRBV27 and TRBJ2-3, with D unclear. Trimming cost V 8 bases and J 5 bases, with 14 bases left between them. Germline CDR1 and CDR2: MNHEY and SMNVEV (reference sequence). This CDR3 contains 13 residues. CDR3: CASSQRVLDTQYF. The CDR3 DNA is TGTGCCAGCTCCCAACGTGTGTTAGATACGCAGTATTTT.

The chain carries TRBV14 and TRBJ2-1; D is ambiguous. Trimming pared 1 base from V and 9 bases from J, leaving 10 bases between. The length of the CDR3 is 13 residues. Germline V CDR1 and CDR2: SGHDN, FVKESK. CDR3 sequence (DNA): TGTGCCAGCAGCCAAGTGTCCCGCGGTGAGCAGTTCTTC. Amino acids: CASSQVSRGEQFF.

The chain has TRBV19 and TRBJ1-5; maybe TRBD1 (6 bases). Per the germline V gene, CDR1 is LNHDA and CDR2 is SQIVND (reference sequence). Trimming removed 1 base at V and 3 bases at J, with 7 bases between. The CDR3 is 14 amino acids. CDR3 bases: TGTGCCAGTAGTATAGGGACAGCCAATCAGCCCCAGCATTTT. The encoded protein is CASSIGTANQPQHF.